The 26 T cell receptor beta chains below come from one sample, sequenced in a study of CD8 T cells in Susac syndrome. RNA was extracted with the RNeasy kit, and a quantity of roughly 0.5 to 1 ug was reverse transcribed using random hexamers. MiXCR, applied by TCRdb to the immunoSEQ multiplex PCR reads, yields one record per CDR3 protein. This table holds about 440,000 distinct CDR3 sequences, roughly 85% found once. The sequenced sample was CD8+ T cells from PBMCs. The receptors stem from a human donor with multiple sclerosis.

V and J are TRBV12-3 or TRBV12-4 and TRBJ2-7; TRBD1 matches 11 bases. The CDR3 is 14 amino acids. Germline trimming cut 4 bases from V and 5 bases from J; bases unmatched to any gene: 4. The CDR3 here is CASSSWTGGDEQYF. CDR3 sequence (DNA): TGTGCCAGCAGTTCGTGGACAGGGGGCGACGAGCAGTACTTC.

The rearrangement joins TRBV20-1 to TRBJ2-1; the match to TRBD2 covers 7 bases. Unmatched junction bases numbered 4, after V lost 5 bases and J lost 3 bases. In germline, CDR1 is DFQATT, CDR2 SNEGSKA (reference sequence). The CDR3 is made up of 13 amino acids. The CDR3 reads CSAPPSGYNEQFF. DNA for the CDR3: TGCAGTGCTCCCCCTAGCGGCTACAATGAGCAGTTCTTC.

The V call is TRBV7-3, the J call TRBJ1-1; D uncertain. CDR1 is SGHTA and CDR2 is FQGTGA in the germline V gene. Trimming left V 3 bases short and J 7 bases short, with 6 bases between. The length of the CDR3 is 11 residues. Here the CDR3 reads CASSFKYEAFF. CDR3 DNA sequence: TGTGCCAGCAGCTTTAAATATGAAGCTTTCTTT.

The chain combines TRBV2 with TRBJ2-1; D unclear. CDR3 length: 12 residues. Germline CDR1 SNHLY, CDR2 FYNNEI. The V gene lost 7 bases and the J gene lost 6 bases, with 10 bases spanning the gap. The CDR3 sequence is CASMYSPNEQFF. The CDR3 nucleotides are TGTGCCAGCATGTACAGCCCCAATGAGCAGTTCTTC.

The CDR3 coding sequence is TGCGCCAGCAGCTTGGATATCCTTGTTGCTAACTATGGCTACACCTTC. Protein sequence: CASSLDILVANYGYTF. The chain employs TRBV5-1 and TRBJ1-2; no reliable D call. The V end was cut by 0 bases, the J end by 0 bases, with 12 bases between. CDR3 size: 16 residues. Germline values: CDR1 SGHRS, CDR2 YFSETQ.

The V and J genes are TRBV11-2 and TRBJ2-3; perhaps TRBD2 as D (6 bases). This CDR3 has 17 amino acids. Trimming took off 4 bases at V and 0 bases at J, with 17 bases between the two ends. Germline V gene lookup returns CDR1 SGHAT and CDR2 FQNNGV. The CDR3 sequence: CASSSTAGMSSTDTQYF. In DNA form, the CDR3 reads TGTGCCAGCAGCTCGACTGCGGGGATGTCTAGCACAGATACGCAGTATTTT. Full variable domain (rest looked up from reference TRBV11-2 and TRBJ2-3): EAGVAQSPRYKIIEKRQSVAFWCNPISGHATLYWYQQILGQGPKLLIQFQNNGVVDDSQLPKDRFSAERLKGVDSTLKIQPAKLEDSAVYLCASSSTAGMSSTDTQYFGPGTRLTVL.

This chain links TRBV28 with TRBJ2-1, with 7 bases matching TRBD2. V lost 4 bases, J lost 7 bases, and 13 bases stayed unmatched. The CDR3 has 16 amino acids. Germline CDR1 and CDR2: MDHEN and SYDVKM. The CDR3 DNA is TGTGCCAGCAGTTACCCAATTGAAGCGGGATGGAATGAGCAGTTCTTC. Encoded protein: CASSYPIEAGWNEQFF. Supplemented by reference TRBV28 and TRBJ2-1, the full variable domain reads DVKVTQSSRYLVKRTGEKVFLECVQDMDHENMFWYRQDPGLGLRLIYFSYDVKMKEKGDIPEGYSVSREKKERFSLILESASTNQTSMYLCASSYPIEAGWNEQFFGPGTRLTVL.

For the CDR3, the DNA is TGTGCCAGCAGTTTAACGGGGGGAGGAAACTATGGCTACACCTTC. It codes for CASSLTGGGNYGYTF. This chain uses TRBV27 with TRBJ1-2; weak D call: TRBD1 (5 bases). The CDR3 sequence is 15 residues long. Trimming removed 2 bases from V and 2 bases from J, with 12 bases in between. Germline V gene data show CDR1 as MNHEY and CDR2 as SMNVEV (reference sequence).

This chain connects TRBV6-2 or TRBV6-3 to TRBJ1-1, with D perhaps matching TRBD1 (5 bases). The ends were cut back, 5 bases at V and 6 bases at J, with 22 bases in the middle. The CDR3 consists of 16 residues. Germline-derived CDR1 and CDR2 are MNHEY and SVGEGT. The CDR3 sequence: CASSAVGGEGPAEAFF. CDR3 bases: TGTGCCAGCAGTGCAGTCGGAGGGGAGGGGCCCGCTGAAGCTTTCTTT.

The rearrangement joins TRBV28 to TRBJ2-1; 9 bases line up with TRBD1. The CDR3 extends over 16 amino acids. V lost 4 bases and J lost 4; bases outside the gene matches: 8. CDR1 and CDR2 (germline): MDHEN, SYDVKM. CDR3 nucleotides: TGTGCCAGCAGTTCTACTACAGGGGGCGCTTACAATGAGCAGTTCTTC. Its translation: CASSSTTGGAYNEQFF.

The chain has TRBV20-1 and TRBJ2-7, with D perhaps matching TRBD2 (5 bases). The germline V gene encodes CDR1 DFQATT and CDR2 SNEGSKA (reference sequence). The CDR3 is made up of 14 amino acids. V was pared by 6 bases and J by 6 bases, with 21 bases between. The CDR3 DNA reads TGCAGTGCAACCGCAGACCTAAGCAGCGGCGAGCAGTACTTC. Amino acid sequence: CSATADLSSGEQYF.

As to this clonotype: An end of the junction does not agree with germline; a read error may underlie this. The chain is built from TRBV28 and TRBJ2-7, with a weak D call TRBD2 (6 bases). The germline CDR1 and CDR2 sequences are MDHEN and SYDVKM. The CDR3 extends over 14 amino acids. This chain's CDR3 is CAGSSRDFTYEQYF. CDR3 nucleotides: TGTGCCGGCAGTTCCCGGGACTTCACCTACGAGCAGTACTTC.

This chain connects TRBV3-1 to TRBJ2-1; possible D gene TRBD1, 6 bases. The CDR3 is 17 amino acids. Germline V gives CDR1 LGHDT, CDR2 YNNKEL (reference sequence). The V gene lost 0 bases and the J gene lost 7 bases, with 19 bases spanning the gap. Here the CDR3 DNA reads TGTGCCAGCAGCCAAGAAAATGGCAGGGGCCGGAGTAATGAGCAGTTCTTC. Amino acid sequence: CASSQENGRGRSNEQFF.

This clonotype has only one observation. The rearrangement uses TRBV6-5 and TRBJ2-1, with 7 bases that match TRBD1. The CDR3 length is 14 residues. The V gene end was trimmed by 3 bases and the J gene end by 5 bases; junction bases not matched to a gene: 4. Germline CDR1 and CDR2: MNHEY and SVGAGI. The CDR3 coding sequence is TGTGCCAGCAGTTATACAGGGGCCAACAATGAGCAGTTCTTC. It yields the protein CASSYTGANNEQFF.

J is TRBJ2-7 and V is TRBV19; TRBD1 matches at 9 bases. The CDR3 contains 17 residues. Trimming cost V 6 bases and J 2 bases; bases outside gene matches: 14. Germline V CDR1 and CDR2: LNHDA, SQIVND (reference sequence). CDR3 loop: CASSHRAGTGTAYEQYF. The CDR3 nucleotides read TGTGCCAGTAGCCACCGGGCCGGGACAGGGACTGCCTACGAGCAGTACTTC.

This chain uses TRBV15 with TRBJ1-2, with 12 positions matching TRBD1. From germline, CDR1 is LNHNV and CDR2 YYDKDF (reference sequence). V dropped 3 bases and J dropped 3; count of bases not matched to a gene: 8. The CDR3 loop spans 17 amino acids. CDR3 bases: TGTGCCACCAGCAGGCCGGGGACAGGGGGCCGCGACTATGGCTACACCTTC. This sequence encodes CATSRPGTGGRDYGYTF.

The chain links TRBV27 to TRBJ1-4; D is possibly TRBD1 (6 bases). The CDR3 covers 15 residues. Trimming took off 0 bases at V and 8 bases at J, with 13 bases between the two ends. Germline CDR1 MNHEY, CDR2 SMNVEV (reference sequence). The CDR3: CASSLSRSQGEKLFF. CDR3 DNA sequence: TGTGCCAGCAGTTTATCCCGATCACAGGGCGAAAAACTGTTTTTT.

In DNA form, the CDR3 reads TGTGCCAGCAGTCCGGGACAGGGAAGCTCTGGGGCCAACGTCCTGACTTTC. Translating it yields CASSPGQGSSGANVLTF. V is TRBV12-3 or TRBV12-4 and J is TRBJ2-6; TRBD1 matches at 9 bases. The CDR3 totals 17 residues. With V trimmed by 5 bases and J by 0 bases, 5 bases remained unmatched.

The chain recombines TRBV27 with TRBJ1-1, with TRBD1 matching over 11 bases. Losses at the gene ends were 4 bases for V and 6 bases for J; bases not matched to a gene: 4. The germline gives CDR1 MNHEY, CDR2 SMNVEV (reference sequence). This CDR3 has 14 amino acids. The CDR3 nucleotides are TGTGCCAGCAGTTCGGGACAGGGGGTCTCTGAAGCTTTCTTT. Its translation is CASSSGQGVSEAFF.

This sequence joins TRBV19 and TRBJ1-2; no definite D call. V was clipped by 1 base and J by 3 bases, with 9 bases between them. The CDR3 sequence is 14 residues long. The germline CDR1 and CDR2 sequences are LNHDA and SQIVND (reference sequence). The CDR3 nucleotides read TGTGCCAGTAGTATAGTTCCGGCAGACTATGGCTACACCTTC. This encodes CASSIVPADYGYTF.

V is TRBV5-1 and J is TRBJ2-7; TRBD1 agrees at 7 bases. The CDR3 spans 15 residues. In germline, CDR1 is SGHRS, CDR2 YFSETQ. Unmatched junction bases numbered 7, after V lost 3 bases and J lost 1 base. CDR3 nucleotide sequence: TGCGCCAGCAGCTCCTTTCCGGGACAGTCCTACGAGCAGTACTTC. It translates to CASSSFPGQSYEQYF.

This clonotype appeared a single time. The J gene is TRBJ1-1, the V gene TRBV6-1; TRBD1 might be the D (6 bases). With 3 bases removed from V and 3 bases from J, the gap between germline ends came to 8 bases. The germline V gene has CDR1 MNHNS and CDR2 SASEGT. The CDR3 is 13 amino acids. CDR3 sequence (DNA): TGTGCCAGCAGTGAGGGGGCGCACACTGAAGCTTTCTTT. Its translation: CASSEGAHTEAFF.

The chain joins TRBV2 to TRBJ1-5; D is perhaps TRBD1 (5 bases). The CDR3 sequence is 14 residues long. CDR1 is SNHLY and CDR2 is FYNNEI in the germline V gene. The V end lost 2 bases, the J end lost 7 bases, and 12 bases lay between the germline ends. The CDR3 is CASSEKRGLQPQHF. The CDR3, as DNA: TGTGCCAGCAGTGAAAAAAGGGGATTACAGCCCCAGCATTTT.

J is TRBJ2-7 and V is TRBV24-1; no clear D gene. Germline CDR1 is KGHDR and CDR2 is SFDVKD. V was trimmed by 3 bases and J by 4 bases, leaving 6 bases between them. CDR3 length equals 12 residues. In DNA, the CDR3 is TGTGCCACCAGTGATGGTGGATACGAGCAGTACTTC. Protein sequence: CATSDGGYEQYF.

This chain joins TRBV7-8 and TRBJ2-3; 13 bases align to TRBD2. With 3 bases clipped from V and 1 base from J, the junction kept 7 bases outside the gene matches. This CDR3 spans 18 amino acids. Germline CDR1 is SGHVS and CDR2 is FQNEAQ. The CDR3 nucleotides are TGTGCCAGCAGCTTCACTAGCGGGAGGGTATTGGGCACAGATACGCAGTATTTT. Translated: CASSFTSGRVLGTDTQYF.

The chain uses TRBV4-1 and TRBJ2-7; 10 bases fit TRBD2. Germline CDR1 is MGHRA and CDR2 is YSYEKL. The CDR3 is 15 amino acids. V lost 0 bases, J lost 4 bases, and 3 bases stayed unmatched. CDR3 loop: CASSQEASGSYEQYF. CDR3 nucleotide sequence: TGCGCCAGCAGCCAAGAGGCTAGCGGGAGTTACGAGCAGTACTTC.